One sample yielded the 29 T cell receptor beta chains listed below, sequenced in a study of T cell repertoires in cytomegalovirus infection. TCRdb used MiXCR to reprocess the reads, holding one entry per CDR3 protein. The sample includes 200,000 to 300,000 distinct CDR3 sequences, 8% to 9.5% of them seen just once. Material for sequencing was PBMCs. These receptors all come from a human donor in good health (CMV status not recorded). Some clones in this sample may be carry-over from other donors' samples.

This clonotype has at least ten counts. The chain is built from TRBV7-6 and TRBJ2-7; D possibly matches TRBD1 or TRBD2 (5 bases each). V was pared by 3 bases and J by 5 bases, with 11 bases between. CDR3 length equals 13 residues. Germline loops: CDR1 SGHVS, CDR2 FNYEAQ. The CDR3 bases are TGTGCCAGCAGCTTCGGGGCGGACAACGAGCAGTACTTC. This codes for CASSFGADNEQYF. Supplemented by reference TRBV7-6 and TRBJ2-7, the full variable domain reads GAGVSQSPRYKVTKRGQDVALRCDPISGHVSLYWYRQALGQGPEFLTYFNYEAQQDKSGLPNDRFSAERPEGSISTLTIQRTEQRDSAMYRCASSFGADNEQYFGPGTRLTVT.

This clonotype was recorded many times. The rearrangement uses TRBV7-2 and TRBJ1-1; D gene uncertain. Between the trimmed V and J ends, which lost 5 bases and 11 bases, there was a span of 18 bases. The CDR3 covers 13 residues. CDR1 SGHTA and CDR2 FQGNSA come from the germline V gene. The CDR3 sequence: CASSPRGGLEAFF. The DNA for the CDR3 is TGTGCCAGCAGCCCCCGAGGAGGGCTCGAGGCTTTCTTT.

The rearrangement links TRBV12-3 or TRBV12-4 to TRBJ1-1; D not resolved. The CDR3 consists of 12 residues. V was shortened by 6 bases and J by 4 bases, with 9 bases between the two germline ends. The CDR3 coding sequence is TGTGCCAGCAGCCAGTTCCGCACTGAAGCTTTCTTT. It encodes CASSQFRTEAFF.

This clonotype has more than one count but fewer than ten. This chain joins TRBV5-1 and TRBJ1-1; 7 nucleotides agree with TRBD1. Germline V gives CDR1 SGHRS, CDR2 YFSETQ. This CDR3 comprises 17 residues. The J segment lost 2 bases and the V segment lost 4 bases, leaving 14 bases of the junction unmatched. The CDR3 region is CASSPTGHLLANTEAFF. The CDR3 DNA sequence: TGCGCCAGCAGCCCGACAGGGCATCTTCTAGCAAACACTGAAGCTTTCTTT.

This clonotype was recorded a few times. This rearrangement joins TRBV6-2 or TRBV6-3 to TRBJ1-1; D not certain. The germline gives CDR1 MNHEY, CDR2 SVGEGT. The CDR3 totals 12 residues. V was clipped by 5 bases and J by 3 bases, with 7 bases between them. The CDR3 loop is CASSPRDTEAFF. CDR3 bases: TGTGCCAGCAGTCCCCGGGACACTGAAGCTTTCTTT.

There are many counts of this clonotype. The chain has TRBV7-2 and TRBJ2-3; maybe TRBD2 (8 bases). Germline-derived CDR1 and CDR2 are SGHTA and FQGNSA. V was pared by 4 bases and J by 2 bases, with 13 bases between. This CDR3 spans 15 amino acids. This CDR3 reads CASSSREGATDTQYF. CDR3 DNA: TGTGCCAGCAGCTCACGGGAGGGGGCCACAGATACGCAGTATTTT.

The chain recombines TRBV5-6 with TRBJ1-1, with a tentative D call TRBD1 (5 bases). There are 12 residues in the CDR3. V was cut by 1 base and J by 9 bases, with 10 bases left in between. From germline, CDR1 is SGHDT and CDR2 YYEEEE. CDR3 bases: TGTGCCAGCAGCTTGCCCGACAGACAAGCTTTCTTT. This translates into CASSLPDRQAFF.

CDR3 sequence (DNA): TGTGCCAGCTCCCACCGGGACACCAACTCCTACGAGCAGTACTTC. Translation: CASSHRDTNSYEQYF. V is TRBV18 and J is TRBJ2-7; a possible D gene is TRBD1 (6 bases). Germline V gene sequence: CDR1 KGHSH, CDR2 LQKENI. The CDR3 length is 15 residues. V dropped 6 bases and J dropped 0 bases, with 15 bases sitting between them.

This clonotype was seen at least ten times. The chain is built from TRBV28 and TRBJ2-4, with D uncertain. V lost 8 bases, J lost 6 bases, and 8 bases lay in between. The V gene's germline CDR1 is MDHEN and CDR2 SYDVKM. This CDR3 spans 11 amino acids. The CDR3 bases are TGTGCCAGCCAGGAACTAAACATTCAGTACTTC. This gives the protein CASQELNIQYF.

The chain couples TRBV7-2 to TRBJ2-7; 11 nucleotides match TRBD2. The CDR3 totals 15 residues. With V trimmed by 4 bases and J by 10 bases, 12 bases remained unmatched. Germline V gives CDR1 SGHTA, CDR2 FQGNSA. CDR3 coding DNA: TGTGCCAGCAGCTCACCCCAACTAGCGGGAGCGCGACAGTACTTC. Its protein product is CASSSPQLAGARQYF.

This clonotype was detected ten times or more. The rearrangement uses TRBV7-9 and TRBJ2-7, with a weak D call TRBD2 (6 bases). The CDR3 has 15 amino acids. The V end lost 5 bases, the J end lost 4 bases, and 18 bases lay between the germline ends. Germline V gene data show CDR1 as SEHNR and CDR2 as FQNEAQ (reference sequence). In DNA form, the CDR3 reads TGTGCCAGCAGCCCTCGACTAGGTAGACTGTACGAGCAGTACTTC. It specifies CASSPRLGRLYEQYF.

CDR3 protein: CASSIDPSQPQHF. The CDR3 nucleotides read TGTGCCAGTAGTATAGATCCTAGTCAGCCCCAGCATTTT. The chain employs TRBV19 and TRBJ1-5; no reliable D call. The CDR3 length is 13 residues. V lost 0 bases to trimming and J lost 6 bases, with 6 bases between them. Germline V lookup: CDR1 LNHDA, CDR2 SQIVND (reference sequence).

The table lists this clonotype with many counts. V is TRBV12-3 or TRBV12-4 and J is TRBJ2-2; 7 bases are a match to TRBD1. Trimming took 7 bases from V and 5 from J; bases not matched to a gene: 13. The CDR3 sequence is 16 residues long. DNA for the CDR3: TGTGCCAGCACCGATCTACAGGGGAGAGGAACCGGGGAGCTGTTTTTT. Amino acids: CASTDLQGRGTGELFF.

This clonotype came up many times. J is TRBJ2-5 and V is TRBV7-2; D not resolved. The CDR3 loop spans 11 amino acids. CDR1 is SGHTA, CDR2 FQGNSA, per germline. Trimming shortened V by 5 bases and J by 2 bases, and 3 bases separated the two germline ends. CDR3 sequence (DNA): TGTGCCAGCAGCGGTCAAGAGACCCAGTACTTC. Its translation: CASSGQETQYF.

This clonotype has ten or more counts. The CDR3 nucleotides are TGTGCCAGCAGCTTAGATCGGACAGAAAGTAGCGCTGAAGCTTTCTTT. Encoded protein: CASSLDRTESSAEAFF. The chain uses TRBV7-9 and TRBJ1-1; D is possibly TRBD1 (6 bases). Trimming stripped 1 base from V and 6 bases from J, with 18 bases between. The CDR3 covers 16 residues. The germline CDR1 and CDR2 sequences are SEHNR and FQNEAQ (reference sequence). Supplemented by reference TRBV7-9 and TRBJ1-1, the full variable domain reads DTGVSQNPRHKITKRGQNVTFRCDPISEHNRLYWYRQTLGQGPEFLTYFQNEAQLEKSRLLSDRFSAERPKGSFSTLEIQRTEQGDSAMYLCASSLDRTESSAEAFFGQGTRLTVV.

This clonotype was found many times. The V gene is TRBV7-2, the J gene TRBJ1-5, with D maybe TRBD1 (6 bases). This CDR3 has 17 residues. V lost 5 bases to trimming and J lost 0 bases, with 17 bases between them. Germline-derived CDR1 and CDR2 are SGHTA and FQGNSA. The CDR3 spells CASSRGGHLYSNQPQHF. The CDR3 nucleotides read TGTGCCAGCAGCCGCGGGGGACATCTATATAGCAATCAGCCCCAGCATTTT. Supplemented by reference TRBV7-2 and TRBJ1-5, the full variable domain reads GAGVSQSPSNKVTEKGKDVELRCDPISGHTALYWYRQSLGQGLEFLIYFQGNSAPDKSGLPSDRFSAERTGGSVSTLTIQRTQQEDSAVYLCASSRGGHLYSNQPQHFGDGTRLSIL.

This clonotype was found many times. The V gene is TRBV7-2, the J gene TRBJ2-3; 8 bases match TRBD2. Germline V gene data show CDR1 as SGHTA and CDR2 as FQGNSA. The CDR3 spans 18 residues. The V and J ends lost 4 bases and 5 bases, in that order; junction bases with no gene match: 17. In DNA, the CDR3 is TGTGCCAGCAGCTCCGAACTAGCGGTTTTCGTCGGGGGAGATACGCAGTATTTT. Translating it yields CASSSELAVFVGGDTQYF.

This clonotype was observed at least ten times. The chain has TRBV6-5 and TRBJ1-2, with D maybe TRBD1 (6 bases). The V gene's germline CDR1 is MNHEY and CDR2 SVGAGI. Trimming removed 6 bases from V and 2 bases from J, with 16 bases in between. This CDR3 spans 15 amino acids. CDR3 sequence reads: CASSPVGAPNYGYTF. The CDR3 DNA sequence: TGTGCCAGCAGCCCCGTGGGGGCACCAAACTATGGCTACACCTTC.

V and J are TRBV12-3 or TRBV12-4 and TRBJ1-3; tentative D call: TRBD1 (6 bases). The CDR3 has 16 residues. The V end lost 7 bases, the J end lost 4 bases, and 20 bases lay between the germline ends. DNA for the CDR3: TGTGCCAGCAAGCAGGGGACATCGACGGGCGGAAACACCATATATTTT. As protein: CASKQGTSTGGNTIYF.

The sample holds a few counts of this clonotype. The rearrangement uses TRBV7-2 and TRBJ1-6, with 9 nucleotides matching TRBD1. J was trimmed by 7 bases and V by 6 bases; bases with no gene match: 7. This CDR3 is 15 amino acids long. Per the germline V gene, CDR1 is SGHTA and CDR2 is FQGNSA. The CDR3 DNA sequence: TGTGCCAGCAGGTTCGCCGGGACAGGGAATTCACCCCTCCACTTT. Translated, it gives CASRFAGTGNSPLHF.

This clonotype came up a few times. The V gene is TRBV7-2, the J gene TRBJ2-2; 10 nucleotides match TRBD2. Losses at the gene ends were 2 bases for V and 6 bases for J; bases not matched to a gene: 3. Germline values: CDR1 SGHTA, CDR2 FQGNSA. The CDR3 is made up of 15 amino acids. CDR3 protein: CASSLQGLAAGELFF. CDR3 bases: TGTGCCAGCAGCTTACAAGGACTAGCGGCCGGGGAGCTGTTTTTT.

This clonotype appeared many times. The chain recombines TRBV7-3 with TRBJ2-2; the D is unclear. The V gene's germline CDR1 is SGHTA and CDR2 FQGTGA. The CDR3 runs 14 residues. V lost 4 bases, J lost 1 base, and 7 bases lay in between. CDR3 bases: TGTGCCAGCAGCTCCTTACAGAACACCGGGGAGCTGTTTTTT. Protein: CASSSLQNTGELFF.

This clonotype has more than one count but fewer than ten. Its ends do not fully match the called genes, so a read error is possible. The chain uses TRBV28 and TRBJ2-7, with D perhaps being TRBD1 or TRBD2 (5 bases each). Per the germline V gene, CDR1 is MDHEN and CDR2 is SYDVKM. The CDR3 contains 13 residues. DNA for the CDR3: TGTGCCAGCAGTACGAGGGGATTGGCCGAGGGGCCCTTC. Its protein product is CASSTRGLAEGPF.

The V call is TRBV6-6, the J call TRBJ2-3; D might be TRBD2 (6 bases). There are 14 residues in the CDR3. Trimming took 3 bases from V and 4 from J, leaving 11 bases between them. CDR1 MNHNY and CDR2 SVGAGI come from the germline V gene (reference sequence). The CDR3 sequence: CASSYRGYSDTQYF. The DNA for the CDR3 is TGTGCCAGCAGTTATCGGGGGTATTCAGATACGCAGTATTTT.

This clonotype was observed many times. The J gene is TRBJ1-5, the V gene TRBV12-3 or TRBV12-4; D is undetermined. V was pared by 3 bases and J by 0 bases, with 9 bases between. This CDR3 region has 15 residues. The CDR3 DNA sequence: TGTGCCAGCAGTTTGCGAAGGAATAGCAATCAGCCCCAGCATTTT. This translates into CASSLRRNSNQPQHF.

At least ten counts were recorded for this clonotype. The chain recombines TRBV7-2 with TRBJ1-1; no clear D. Germline CDR1 SGHTA, CDR2 FQGNSA. This CDR3 comprises 13 residues. V was shortened by 1 base and J by 7 bases, with 10 bases between the two germline ends. The CDR3 reads CASSLGNWGEAFF. The CDR3 nucleotides are TGTGCCAGCAGCTTAGGAAATTGGGGTGAAGCTTTCTTT.

This clonotype was seen ten or more times. V gene TRBV11-2 combines with J gene TRBJ2-1; perhaps TRBD1 as D (5 bases). Trimming pared 5 bases from V and 9 bases from J, leaving 17 bases between. The CDR3 is 14 residues long. Germline-derived CDR1 and CDR2 are SGHAT and FQNNGV. CDR3 region: CASSPQTEVFEQFF. The CDR3 coding sequence is TGTGCCAGCAGCCCCCAGACAGAAGTTTTTGAGCAGTTCTTC.

The chain is built from TRBV19 and TRBJ1-5; 8 bases are shared with TRBD1. V lost 4 bases, J lost 4 bases, and 9 bases stayed unmatched. Per the germline V gene, CDR1 is LNHDA and CDR2 is SQIVND (reference sequence). The CDR3 has 16 amino acids. DNA of the CDR3: TGTGCCAGTAGTACCATGGACAGGGTGAGTAATCAGCCCCAGCATTTT. It specifies CASSTMDRVSNQPQHF. The full variable domain, completed using reference TRBV19 and TRBJ1-5, is DGGITQSPKYLFRKEGQNVTLSCEQNLNHDAMYWYRQDPGQGLRLIYYSQIVNDFQKGDIAEGYSVSREKKESFPLTVTSAQKNPTAFYLCASSTMDRVSNQPQHFGDGTRLSIL.

This clonotype was counted many times. The V and J genes are TRBV20-1 and TRBJ1-4; TRBD1 agrees at 7 bases. With V trimmed by 5 bases and J by 5 bases, 8 bases remained unmatched. Germline CDR1 is DFQATT and CDR2 is SNEGSKA (reference sequence). This CDR3 spans 14 amino acids. The CDR3 protein is CSALPGQRNEKLFF. The DNA for the CDR3 is TGCAGTGCTCTTCCGGGACAGAGAAATGAAAAACTGTTTTTT.